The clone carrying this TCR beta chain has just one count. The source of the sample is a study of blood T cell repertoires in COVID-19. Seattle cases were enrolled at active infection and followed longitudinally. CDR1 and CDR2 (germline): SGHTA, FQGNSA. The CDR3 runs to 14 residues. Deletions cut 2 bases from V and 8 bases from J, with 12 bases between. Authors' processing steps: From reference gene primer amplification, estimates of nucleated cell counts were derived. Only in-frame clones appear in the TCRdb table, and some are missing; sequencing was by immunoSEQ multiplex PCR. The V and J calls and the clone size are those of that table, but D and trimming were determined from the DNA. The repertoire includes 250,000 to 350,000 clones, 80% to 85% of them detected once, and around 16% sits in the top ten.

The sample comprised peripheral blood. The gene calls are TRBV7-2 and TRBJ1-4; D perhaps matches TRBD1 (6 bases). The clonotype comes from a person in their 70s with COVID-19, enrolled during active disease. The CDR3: CASSLQGWEEKLFF. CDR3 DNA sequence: TGTGCCAGCAGCTTACAGGGGTGGGAAGAAAAACTGTTTTTT.